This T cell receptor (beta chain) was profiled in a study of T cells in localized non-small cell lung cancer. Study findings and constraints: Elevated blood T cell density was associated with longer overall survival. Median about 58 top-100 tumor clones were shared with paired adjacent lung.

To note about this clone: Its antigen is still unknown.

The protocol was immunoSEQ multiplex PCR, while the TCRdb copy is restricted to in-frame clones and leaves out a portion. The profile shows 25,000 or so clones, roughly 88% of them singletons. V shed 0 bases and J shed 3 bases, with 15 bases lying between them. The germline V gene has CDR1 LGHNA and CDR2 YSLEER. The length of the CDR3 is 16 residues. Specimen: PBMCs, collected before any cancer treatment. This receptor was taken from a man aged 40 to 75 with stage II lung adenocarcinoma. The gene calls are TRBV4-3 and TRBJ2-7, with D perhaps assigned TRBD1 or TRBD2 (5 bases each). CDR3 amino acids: CASSQDRGPINYEQYF. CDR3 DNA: TGCGCCAGCAGCCAAGACCGGGGACCGATAAACTACGAGCAGTACTTC.